The present entry profiles one T cell receptor beta chain with its context. The germline gives CDR1 MNHNS, CDR2 SASEGT. CDR3 length: 15 amino acids. The V gene lost 1 base and the J gene lost 3 bases, with 12 bases spanning the gap. TCRdb fed the 5' RACE reads into MiXCR, producing one record per CDR3 protein. The table lists fewer than 350,000 distinct CDR3 sequences, approximately 15% of them singletons. The data originate from a study of T-cell memory formation after mild COVID-19. The TCR sequence derives from a man in his late teens or twenties who had mild COVID-19 (a few samples of this study predate the infection). Cell type and time point are not known. The chain uses TRBV6-1 and TRBJ1-1; no clear D. The sample consisted of PBMCs or a T cell subset sorted from them (not recorded which). In nucleotides, the CDR3 is TGTGCCAGCAGTGAAGTGCTCGGCGGTGACACTGAAGCTTTCTTT. As protein: CASSEVLGGDTEAFF.